What follows are 7 T cell receptor beta chains derived from one specimen sequenced in a study of T-cell memory formation after mild COVID-19. Each CDR3 protein is one row after TCRdb ran MiXCR on the 5' RACE reads. The sample contains 450,000 to 650,000 distinct CDR3 sequences, about a fifth of which appear only once. The sample consisted of PBMCs or a T cell subset sorted from them (not recorded which). The receptors derive from an adult woman who had mild COVID-19 (a few samples of this study predate the infection). Cell type and time point are not known.

This clonotype was detected a few times. The J gene is TRBJ1-1, the V gene TRBV27, with D maybe TRBD1 (6 bases). The ends were cut back, 3 bases at V and 5 bases at J, with 13 bases in the middle. The CDR3 runs to 14 residues. The germline CDR1 and CDR2 sequences are MNHEY and SMNVEV (reference sequence). CDR3 coding DNA: TGTGCCAGCAGTTTGGTGGGGGCGCGGACTGAAGCTTTCTTT. Translating it yields CASSLVGARTEAFF.

This clonotype was observed a few times. J is TRBJ2-6 and V is TRBV18, with D hard to call. Germline V gene sequence: CDR1 KGHSH, CDR2 LQKENI. The CDR3 has 15 residues. V was pared by 0 bases and J by 4 bases, with 7 bases between. The CDR3, as DNA: TGTGCCAGCTCACCACCGCCGAGCGGGGCCAACGTCCTGACTTTC. Its protein product is CASSPPPSGANVLTF.

The gene calls are TRBV10-3 and TRBJ2-3, with D possibly called TRBD1 or TRBD2 (6 bases each). Germline V gene sequence: CDR1 ENHRY, CDR2 SYGVKD. The CDR3 is made up of 15 amino acids. V was pared by 8 bases and J by 3 bases, with 18 bases between. The CDR3 DNA follows: TGTGCCATCGACGGGGGCGGGATCGGTACAGATACGCAGTATTTT. Its translation is CAIDGGGIGTDTQYF.

This clonotype has more than one count but fewer than ten. The chain uses TRBV25-1 and TRBJ2-1; TRBD1 might be the D (6 bases). CDR3 size: 13 residues. Germline CDR1 and CDR2: MGHDK and SYGVNS. Trimming pared 10 bases from V and 6 bases from J, leaving 16 bases between. The chain's CDR3 is CAIYDRNSNEQFF. The CDR3 coding sequence is TGTGCCATCTATGACAGGAATTCCAATGAGCAGTTCTTC.

This chain uses TRBV29-1 with TRBJ2-1; possibly TRBD1 for D (5 bases). Germline values: CDR1 SQVTM, CDR2 ANQGSEA. This CDR3 contains 14 residues. The V end was cut by 1 base, the J end by 3 bases, with 10 bases between. The CDR3 bases are TGCAGCGTTGAAGCTCAGGGCGTCTACAATGAGCAGTTCTTC. This gives the protein CSVEAQGVYNEQFF.

The rearrangement joins TRBV4-3 to TRBJ1-2, with a possible D match to TRBD1 (5 bases). CDR3 length: 16 amino acids. Trimming removed 4 bases from V and 3 bases from J, with 18 bases in between. Germline values: CDR1 LGHNA, CDR2 YSLEER. CDR3 DNA sequence: TGCGCCAGCAGCCCCTCGCCCCCGGGGGGATACTATGGCTACACCTTC. Its translation is CASSPSPPGGYYGYTF.

Points on this clonotype: The germline gene is not matched at one end of the junction; a read error may be the cause. The chain is built from TRBV14 and TRBJ1-5; TRBD1 is a possible D gene (6 bases). This CDR3 contains 16 residues. The germline gives CDR1 SGHDN, CDR2 FVKESK. This CDR3 is CASSQGGGPYNHPQHF. As DNA, the CDR3 is TGTGCCAGCAGCCAAGGGGGGGGGCCCTACAATCATCCCCAGCATTTT.